This entry lists 12 T cell receptor beta chains sequenced from one sample in a study of T cell changes during pregnancy in multiple sclerosis (dated by TCRdb to between 2018 and 2021). Library prep was done by the immunoSEQ multiplex PCR assay. In TCRdb, the immuneACCESS table is reduced to in-frame sequences with V and J assigned. These tables do not hold every clone; where another copy was compared, an unresolved V gene accounts for under half, and the others remain unexplained. The sample table records about 92,000 clones; 90% to 95% of these occur just once. The ten largest clones represent 2.2% of the sample. This specimen was peripheral blood, taken in the third trimester of pregnancy. These TCRs come from a female donor with multiple sclerosis, enrolled in a pregnancy study.

The V gene is TRBV28, the J gene TRBJ2-5, with D unresolved. CDR1 is MDHEN and CDR2 is SYDVKM in the germline V gene. V lost 1 base, J lost 4 bases, and 4 bases lay in between. This CDR3 is built from 12 residues. The CDR3 protein is CASSLSLETQYF. In nucleotides, the CDR3 is TGTGCCAGCAGTTTATCCTTAGAGACCCAGTACTTC. The full variable domain, rest sourced from reference TRBV28 and TRBJ2-5, is DVKVTQSSRYLVKRTGEKVFLECVQDMDHENMFWYRQDPGLGLRLIYFSYDVKMKEKGDIPEGYSVSREKKERFSLILESASTNQTSMYLCASSLSLETQYFGPGTRLLVL.

The rearrangement links TRBV7-2 to TRBJ2-4, with a possible D match to TRBD1 (6 bases). This CDR3 region has 13 residues. Per the germline V gene, CDR1 is SGHTA and CDR2 is FQGNSA. V was clipped by 5 bases and J by 6 bases, with 11 bases between them. The CDR3 loop reads CASSTGSGNIQYF. The DNA of the CDR3 is TGTGCCAGCAGCACAGGGAGTGGAAACATTCAGTACTTC.

The rearrangement links TRBV28 to TRBJ1-5; D is unresolved. Trimming pared 3 bases from V and 5 bases from J, leaving 11 bases between. The CDR3 covers 14 residues. Germline lookup yields CDR1 MDHEN and CDR2 SYDVKM. This CDR3 reads CASSLGGVHQPQHF. The CDR3 nucleotides are TGTGCCAGCAGTTTGGGCGGGGTCCATCAGCCCCAGCATTTT.

Details on this clone: One junction end disagrees with the germline gene, perhaps due to a read error. V usage is TRBV7-7 and J usage is TRBJ2-5, with D uncertain. Germline loops: CDR1 SSHAT, CDR2 FNYEAQ (reference sequence). There are 15 residues in the CDR3. Written as DNA, the CDR3 is TGTGCTAGCAGCTTAGATTTGTCGGCCGGGGAGACCCAGTACTTC. Amino acid sequence: CASSLDLSAGETQYF.

The chain combines TRBV27 with TRBJ1-1; possibly TRBD1 for D (6 bases). The CDR3 sequence is 13 residues long. V gave up 11 bases and J gave up 0 bases, with 13 bases separating them. Germline assignment: CDR1 MNHEY and CDR2 SMNVEV (reference sequence). The CDR3 here is CAARGFLNTEAFF. Written as DNA, the CDR3 is TGTGCCGCGAGGGGGTTTTTGAACACTGAAGCTTTCTTT.

This chain uses TRBV10-1 with TRBJ2-7; D call uncertain. There are 10 residues in the CDR3. V lost 9 bases and J lost 3, with 6 bases in between. The germline gives CDR1 WNHNN, CDR2 SYGVQD (reference sequence). In DNA form, the CDR3 reads TGCGCCAGTCTGCGCTACGAGCAGTACTTC. This sequence encodes CASLRYEQYF.

The rearrangement uses TRBV6-1 and TRBJ2-3, with D perhaps TRBD2 (6 bases). Trimming took off 3 bases at V and 0 bases at J, with 13 bases between the two ends. CDR1 and CDR2 from the germline V gene are MNHNS and SASEGT. The CDR3 length is 16 residues. CDR3 DNA sequence: TGTGCCAGCAGTGACGTAGGGGAGGTGAGCACAGATACGCAGTATTTT. Its protein is CASSDVGEVSTDTQYF.

The CDR3 loop is CASHSSYEQYF. The CDR3 DNA reads as TGTGCCAGCCACAGCTCCTACGAGCAGTACTTC. The V gene is TRBV2, the J gene TRBJ2-7, with unresolved D. V lost 8 bases and J 0 bases, leaving 5 bases between the germline ends. CDR3 length: 11 residues. Per the germline V gene, CDR1 is SNHLY and CDR2 is FYNNEI.

The genes are TRBV29-1 and TRBJ2-1, with D tentatively TRBD1 (5 bases). The CDR3 spans 13 residues. Trimming stripped 2 bases from V and 6 bases from J, with 11 bases between. Looked up from germline, CDR1 is SQVTM and CDR2 is ANQGSEA. The CDR3 DNA is TGCAGCGTTGAAAGGGGTCGAGGCAATGAGCAGTTCTTC. Amino acid sequence: CSVERGRGNEQFF.

The rearrangement links TRBV28 to TRBJ1-5; D remains unclear. V gave up 6 bases and J gave up 1 base, with 10 bases separating them. Germline-derived CDR1 and CDR2 are MDHEN and SYDVKM. CDR3 length: 14 residues. The CDR3 reads CASSVGGSNQPQHF. In DNA form, the CDR3 reads TGTGCCAGCAGCGTAGGAGGGAGCAATCAGCCCCAGCATTTT. Variable domain in full (rest from reference TRBV28 and TRBJ1-5): DVKVTQSSRYLVKRTGEKVFLECVQDMDHENMFWYRQDPGLGLRLIYFSYDVKMKEKGDIPEGYSVSREKKERFSLILESASTNQTSMYLCASSVGGSNQPQHFGDGTRLSIL.

V and J are TRBV6-6 and TRBJ2-7; D is unresolved. The germline V gene encodes CDR1 MNHNY and CDR2 SVGAGI (reference sequence). The CDR3 has 11 amino acids. Trimming left V 5 bases short and J 5 bases short, with 7 bases between. The CDR3 nucleotides are TGTGCCAGCAGTAATCCTAACGAGCAGTACTTC. It specifies CASSNPNEQYF.

V and J are TRBV6-5 and TRBJ2-2; D unresolved. The V end lost 2 bases, the J end lost 0 bases, and 10 bases lay between the germline ends. The germline V gene has CDR1 MNHEY and CDR2 SVGAGI. The CDR3 sequence is 16 residues long. CDR3 in DNA: TGTGCCAGCAGTTACCTGGCGACAACGAACACCGGGGAGCTGTTTTTT. Residues: CASSYLATTNTGELFF.